This TCR beta chain came from a study of CD8+ T cells in alopecia areata. This clone appeared a single time. Its antigen is not known. It was cDNA, reverse transcribed from extracted RNA, that served as the sequencing template. Method: immunoSEQ multiplex PCR; TCRdb's copy keeps in-frame clones and lacks some. Among approximately 30,000 clones listed, approximately 52% were seen once. Study results and caveats: Scalp sample data also include resident alphabeta T cells from normal skin.

From alopecia areata patients, lesional scalp punch biopsies and peripheral blood were collected. Sorted populations comprised CD4+ and CD8+ T cells obtained from PBMCs. Per the germline V gene, CDR1 is LGHNA and CDR2 is YSLEER. The CDR3 sequence is 13 residues long. The source of this sequence is a human donor with alopecia areata. The sequencing input was NKG2D-high CD8+ T cells sorted from blood. The chain recombines TRBV4-3 with TRBJ2-5, with D possibly being TRBD2 (5 bases). The J call is uncertain, as TRBJ2-7 better fits the DNA end. As DNA, the CDR3 is TGCGCCAGCAGCCAAGATCGGAGGTACGAGCAGTACTTC. This sequence encodes CASSQDRRYEQYF.